This TCR beta chain originates from a study of T cell repertoires in cytomegalovirus infection. CDR1 is MNHEY, CDR2 SVGEGT, per germline. The CDR3 covers 14 residues. The junction had 5 bases not matched to a gene; V was cut back by 5 bases and J by 7 bases. This clonotype has only a few counts. Its antigen remains unknown. Study-wide results and caveats: CMV-specific TCR beta clonotypes restricted by HLA-C were the ones dominating the ex vivo response.

TCRdb fed the reads into MiXCR, producing one record per CDR3 protein. The sample carries about 120,000 distinct CDR3 sequences, about 30% recorded once. Source: CD8+ T cells from cultured PBMCs, taken from culture after CMV antigen stimulation. This chain uses TRBV6-2 or TRBV6-3 with TRBJ2-1; TRBD1 matches at 10 bases. This receptor was identified in a human donor in good health (CMV status not recorded). Some clones in this sample may be carry-over from other donors' samples. CDR3 region: CASSGPGQGNEQFF. CDR3 nucleotide sequence: TGTGCCAGCAGTGGACCGGGACAGGGGAATGAGCAGTTCTTC.